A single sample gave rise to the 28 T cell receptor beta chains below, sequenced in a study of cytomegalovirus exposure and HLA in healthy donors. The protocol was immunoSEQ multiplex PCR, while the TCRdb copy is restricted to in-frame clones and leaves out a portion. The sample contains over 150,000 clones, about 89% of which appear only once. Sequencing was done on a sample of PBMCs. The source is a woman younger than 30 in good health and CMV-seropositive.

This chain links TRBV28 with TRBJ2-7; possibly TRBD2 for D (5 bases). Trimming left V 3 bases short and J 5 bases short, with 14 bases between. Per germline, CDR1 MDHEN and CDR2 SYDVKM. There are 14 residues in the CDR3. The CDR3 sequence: CASSFKGEVDEQYF. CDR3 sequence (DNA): TGTGCCAGCAGTTTTAAGGGAGAGGTAGACGAGCAGTACTTC.

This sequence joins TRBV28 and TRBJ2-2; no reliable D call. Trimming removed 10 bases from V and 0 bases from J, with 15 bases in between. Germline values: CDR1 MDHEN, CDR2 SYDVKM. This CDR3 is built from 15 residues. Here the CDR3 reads CATLERSSNTGELFF. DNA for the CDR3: TGTGCCACGCTTGAGAGGAGCTCGAACACCGGGGAGCTGTTTTTT.

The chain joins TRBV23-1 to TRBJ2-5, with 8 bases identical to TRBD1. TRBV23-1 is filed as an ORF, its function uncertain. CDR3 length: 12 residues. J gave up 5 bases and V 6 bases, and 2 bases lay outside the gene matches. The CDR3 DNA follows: TGCGCCAGCAGACAGGGGGAGGAGACCCAGTACTTC. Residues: CASRQGEETQYF.

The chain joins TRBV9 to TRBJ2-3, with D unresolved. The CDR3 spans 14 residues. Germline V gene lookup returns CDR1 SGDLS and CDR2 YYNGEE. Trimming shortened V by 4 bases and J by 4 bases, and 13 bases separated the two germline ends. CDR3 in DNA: TGTGCCAGCAGCCGTAGAGGTTCCGCAGATACGCAGTATTTT. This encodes CASSRRGSADTQYF. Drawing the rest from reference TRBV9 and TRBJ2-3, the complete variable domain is DSGVTQTPKHLITATGQRVTLRCSPRSGDLSVYWYQQSLDQGLQFLIQYYNGEERAKGNILERFSAQQFPDLHSELNLSSLELGDSALYFCASSRRGSADTQYFGPGTRLTVL.

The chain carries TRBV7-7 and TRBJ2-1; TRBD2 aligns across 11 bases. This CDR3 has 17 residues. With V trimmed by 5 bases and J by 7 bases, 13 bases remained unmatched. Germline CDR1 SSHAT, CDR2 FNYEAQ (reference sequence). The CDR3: CASSASYSGRGGNEQFF. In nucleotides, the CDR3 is TGTGCCAGCAGCGCATCCTATAGCGGGAGGGGTGGAAATGAGCAGTTCTTC.

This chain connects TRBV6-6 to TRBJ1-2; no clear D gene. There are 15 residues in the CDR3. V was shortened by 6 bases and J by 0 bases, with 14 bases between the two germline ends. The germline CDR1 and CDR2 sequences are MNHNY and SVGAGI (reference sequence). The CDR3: CASSLNPEPNYGYTF. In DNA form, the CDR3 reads TGTGCCAGCAGCCTCAACCCTGAGCCTAACTATGGCTACACCTTC.

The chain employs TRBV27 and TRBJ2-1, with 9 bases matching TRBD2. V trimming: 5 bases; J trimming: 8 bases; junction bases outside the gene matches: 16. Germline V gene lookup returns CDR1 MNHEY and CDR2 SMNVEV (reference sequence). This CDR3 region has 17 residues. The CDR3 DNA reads TGTGCCAGCAGTCCAACAGTTGGGGCTAGCGGGGCGTATGAGCAGTTCTTC. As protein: CASSPTVGASGAYEQFF.

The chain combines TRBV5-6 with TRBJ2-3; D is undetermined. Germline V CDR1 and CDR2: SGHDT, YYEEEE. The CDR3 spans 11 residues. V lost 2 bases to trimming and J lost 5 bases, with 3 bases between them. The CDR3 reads CASSFGDTQYF. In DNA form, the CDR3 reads TGTGCCAGCAGCTTCGGAGATACGCAGTATTTT.

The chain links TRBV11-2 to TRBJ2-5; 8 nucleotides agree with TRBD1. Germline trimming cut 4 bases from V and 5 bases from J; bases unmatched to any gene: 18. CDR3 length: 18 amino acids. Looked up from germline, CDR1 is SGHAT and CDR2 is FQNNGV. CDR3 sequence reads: CASSSNRRRQGSGETQYF. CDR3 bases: TGTGCCAGCAGCTCAAACAGGCGGCGACAGGGGTCCGGGGAGACCCAGTACTTC.

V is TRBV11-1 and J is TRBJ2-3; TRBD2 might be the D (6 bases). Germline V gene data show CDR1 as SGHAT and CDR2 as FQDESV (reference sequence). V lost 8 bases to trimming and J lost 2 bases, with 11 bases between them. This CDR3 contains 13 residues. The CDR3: CASLPGDTDTQYF. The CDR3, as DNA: TGTGCCAGCCTTCCGGGAGACACAGATACGCAGTATTTT.

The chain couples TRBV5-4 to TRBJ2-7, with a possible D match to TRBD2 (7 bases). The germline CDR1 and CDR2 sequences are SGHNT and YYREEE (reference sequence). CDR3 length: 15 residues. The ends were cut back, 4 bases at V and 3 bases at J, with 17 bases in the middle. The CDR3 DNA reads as TGTGCCAGCAGCCCCGGGGGGCCCGCTCGCTACGAGCAGTACTTC. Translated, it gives CASSPGGPARYEQYF.

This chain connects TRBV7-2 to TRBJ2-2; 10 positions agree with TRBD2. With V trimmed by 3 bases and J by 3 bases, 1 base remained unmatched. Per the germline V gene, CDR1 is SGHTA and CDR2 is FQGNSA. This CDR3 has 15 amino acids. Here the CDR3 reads CASSFLAGDTGELFF. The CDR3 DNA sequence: TGTGCCAGCAGCTTTCTAGCGGGGGACACCGGGGAGCTGTTTTTT. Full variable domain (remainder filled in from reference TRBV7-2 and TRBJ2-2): GAGVSQSPSNKVTEKGKDVELRCDPISGHTALYWYRQSLGQGLEFLIYFQGNSAPDKSGLPSDRFSAERTGGSVSTLTIQRTQQEDSAVYLCASSFLAGDTGELFFGEGSRLTVL.

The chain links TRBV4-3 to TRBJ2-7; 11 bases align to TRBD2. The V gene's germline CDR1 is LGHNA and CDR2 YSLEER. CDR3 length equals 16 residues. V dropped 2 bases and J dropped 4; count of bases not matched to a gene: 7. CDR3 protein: CASSQHLAGGGYEQYF. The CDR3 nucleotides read TGCGCCAGCAGCCAACATCTAGCGGGAGGTGGTTACGAGCAGTACTTC.

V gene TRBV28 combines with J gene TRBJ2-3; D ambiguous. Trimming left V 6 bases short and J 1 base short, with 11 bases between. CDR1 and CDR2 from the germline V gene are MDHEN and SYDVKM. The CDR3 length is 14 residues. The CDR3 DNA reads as TGTGCCAGCAGCCAAAGTCAGGGCACAGATACGCAGTATTTT. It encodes CASSQSQGTDTQYF.

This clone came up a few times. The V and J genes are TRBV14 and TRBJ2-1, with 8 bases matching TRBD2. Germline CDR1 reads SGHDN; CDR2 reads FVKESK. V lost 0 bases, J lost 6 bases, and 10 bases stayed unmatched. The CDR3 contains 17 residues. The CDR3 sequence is CASSQDLIGAGGNEQFF. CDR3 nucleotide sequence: TGTGCCAGCAGCCAAGATTTGATTGGGGCGGGAGGCAATGAGCAGTTCTTC.

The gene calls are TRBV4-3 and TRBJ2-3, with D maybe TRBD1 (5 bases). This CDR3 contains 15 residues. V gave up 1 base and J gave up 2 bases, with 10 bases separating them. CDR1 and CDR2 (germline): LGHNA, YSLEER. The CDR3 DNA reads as TGCGCCAGCAGCCAAGGGCCCAGGGCCACAGATACGCAGTATTTT. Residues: CASSQGPRATDTQYF.

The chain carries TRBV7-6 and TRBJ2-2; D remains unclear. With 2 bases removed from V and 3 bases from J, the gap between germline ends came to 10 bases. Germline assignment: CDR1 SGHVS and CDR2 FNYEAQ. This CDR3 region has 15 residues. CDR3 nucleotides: TGTGCCAGCAGCTTAACCCTGGCCGACACCGGGGAGCTGTTTTTT. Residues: CASSLTLADTGELFF.

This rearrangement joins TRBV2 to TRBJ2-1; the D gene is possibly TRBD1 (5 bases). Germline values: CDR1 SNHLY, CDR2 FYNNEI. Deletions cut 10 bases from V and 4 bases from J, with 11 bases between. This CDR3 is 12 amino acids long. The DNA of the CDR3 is TGTGCCACGAGGACACCTTACAATGAGCAGTTCTTC. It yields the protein CATRTPYNEQFF.

The DNA for the CDR3 is TGTGCCAGCAGTTTGATCGGGGTCGAGACCCAGTACTTC. Its protein is CASSLIGVETQYF. The chain uses TRBV28 and TRBJ2-5; possible D gene TRBD2, 5 bases. This CDR3 comprises 13 residues. Germline CDR1 is MDHEN and CDR2 is SYDVKM. Trimming shortened V by 3 bases and J by 5 bases, and 10 bases separated the two germline ends.

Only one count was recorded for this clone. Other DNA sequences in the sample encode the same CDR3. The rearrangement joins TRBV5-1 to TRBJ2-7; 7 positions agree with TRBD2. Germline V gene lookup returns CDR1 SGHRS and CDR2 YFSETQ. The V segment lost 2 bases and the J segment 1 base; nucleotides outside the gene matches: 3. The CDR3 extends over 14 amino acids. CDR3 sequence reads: CASSLASGSYEQYF. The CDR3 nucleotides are TGCGCCAGCAGCTTAGCTAGCGGTTCCTACGAGCAGTACTTC.

The CDR3 spells CASSVGGQPTEPQHF. Here the CDR3 DNA reads TGTGCCAGCAGCGTAGGAGGCCAGCCGACCGAGCCCCAGCATTTT. The chain has TRBV9 and TRBJ1-5, with D hard to call. Trimming cost V 0 bases and J 8 bases, with 15 bases left between them. Germline CDR1 SGDLS, CDR2 YYNGEE. The CDR3 runs to 15 residues.

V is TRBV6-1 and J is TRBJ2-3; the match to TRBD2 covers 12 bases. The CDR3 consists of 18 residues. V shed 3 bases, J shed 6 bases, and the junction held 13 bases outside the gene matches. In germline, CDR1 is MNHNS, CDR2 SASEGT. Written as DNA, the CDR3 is TGTGCCAGCAGTGACCCGACGACTAGCGGGGGACGGAAGGATACGCAGTATTTT. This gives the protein CASSDPTTSGGRKDTQYF.

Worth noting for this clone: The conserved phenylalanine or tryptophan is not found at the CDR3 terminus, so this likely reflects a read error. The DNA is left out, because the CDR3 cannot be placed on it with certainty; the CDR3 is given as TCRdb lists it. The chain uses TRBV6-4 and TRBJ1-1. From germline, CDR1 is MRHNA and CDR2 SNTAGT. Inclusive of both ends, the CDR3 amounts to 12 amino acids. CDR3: CASSDGEGGFHV.

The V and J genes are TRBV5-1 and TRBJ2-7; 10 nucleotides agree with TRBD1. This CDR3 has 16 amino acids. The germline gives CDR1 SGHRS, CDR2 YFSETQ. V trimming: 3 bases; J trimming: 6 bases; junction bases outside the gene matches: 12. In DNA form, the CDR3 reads TGCGCCAGCAGCTCCGGGGGGACAGGGGTGGGCGTCGAGCAGTACTTC. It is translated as CASSSGGTGVGVEQYF.

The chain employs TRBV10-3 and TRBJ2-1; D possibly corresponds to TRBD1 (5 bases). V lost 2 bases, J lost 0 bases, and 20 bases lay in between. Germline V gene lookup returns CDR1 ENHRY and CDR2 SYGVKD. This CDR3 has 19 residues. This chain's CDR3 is CAISEKNMIGASSYNEQFF. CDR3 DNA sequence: TGTGCCATCAGTGAGAAGAATATGATAGGGGCCAGCTCCTACAATGAGCAGTTCTTC.

In DNA, the CDR3 is TGTGCCAGCAGCTCCCGGGACAGGGGAGCCGCGATCGACACCGGGGAGCTGTTTTTT. It is translated as CASSSRDRGAAIDTGELFF. This rearrangement joins TRBV7-9 to TRBJ2-2; 10 bases are shared with TRBD1. The CDR3 totals 19 residues. The J segment lost 3 bases and the V segment lost 4 bases, leaving 14 bases of the junction unmatched. Looked up from germline, CDR1 is SEHNR and CDR2 is FQNEAQ (reference sequence).

The CDR3 DNA reads TGTGCCAGCAGCGTAGGCGCTAGCGGGAGGGATACGCAGTATTTT. It codes for CASSVGASGRDTQYF. The rearrangement joins TRBV9 to TRBJ2-3, with 11 bases fitting TRBD2. V shed 0 bases and J 6 bases; nucleotides not matched to a gene: 3. The CDR3 loop spans 15 amino acids. The V gene's germline CDR1 is SGDLS and CDR2 YYNGEE. Based on the CDR3 plus reference TRBV9 and TRBJ2-3, the full variable domain is DSGVTQTPKHLITATGQRVTLRCSPRSGDLSVYWYQQSLDQGLQFLIQYYNGEERAKGNILERFSAQQFPDLHSELNLSSLELGDSALYFCASSVGASGRDTQYFGPGTRLTVL.

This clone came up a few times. The CDR3 loop reads CASSWTGRLGGYTF. In nucleotides, the CDR3 is TGTGCCAGCAGCTGGACAGGGAGGTTAGGCGGCTACACCTTC. J is TRBJ1-2 and V is TRBV5-6, with 8 bases identical to TRBD1. Unmatched junction bases numbered 9, after V lost 3 bases and J lost 8 bases. Germline V CDR1 and CDR2: SGHDT, YYEEEE. The CDR3 contains 14 residues.